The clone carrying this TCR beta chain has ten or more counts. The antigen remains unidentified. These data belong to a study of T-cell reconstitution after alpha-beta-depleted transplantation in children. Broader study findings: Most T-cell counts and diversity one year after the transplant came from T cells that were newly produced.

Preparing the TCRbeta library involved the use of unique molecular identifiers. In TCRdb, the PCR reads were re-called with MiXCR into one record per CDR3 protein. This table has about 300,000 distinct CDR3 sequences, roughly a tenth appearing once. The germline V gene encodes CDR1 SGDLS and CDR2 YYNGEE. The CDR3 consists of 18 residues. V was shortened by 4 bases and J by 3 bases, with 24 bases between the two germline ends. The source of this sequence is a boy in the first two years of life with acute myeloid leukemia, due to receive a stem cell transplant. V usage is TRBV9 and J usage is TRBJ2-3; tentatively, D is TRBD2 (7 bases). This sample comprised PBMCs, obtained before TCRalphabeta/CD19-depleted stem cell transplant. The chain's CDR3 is CASSPRGRGPAVTDTQYF. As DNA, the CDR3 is TGTGCCAGCAGCCCGAGAGGGCGGGGGCCGGCGGTTACAGATACGCAGTATTTT.